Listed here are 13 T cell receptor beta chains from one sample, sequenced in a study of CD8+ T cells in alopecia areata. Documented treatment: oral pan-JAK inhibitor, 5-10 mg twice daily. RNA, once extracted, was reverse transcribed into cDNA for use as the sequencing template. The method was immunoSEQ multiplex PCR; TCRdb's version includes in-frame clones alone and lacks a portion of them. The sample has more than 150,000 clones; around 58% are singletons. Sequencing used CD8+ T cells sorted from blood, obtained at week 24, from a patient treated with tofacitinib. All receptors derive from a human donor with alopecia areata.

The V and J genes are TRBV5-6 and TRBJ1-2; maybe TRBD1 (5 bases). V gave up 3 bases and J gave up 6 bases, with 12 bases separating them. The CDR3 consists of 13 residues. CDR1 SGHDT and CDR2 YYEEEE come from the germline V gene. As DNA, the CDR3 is TGTGCCAGCAGCTCAGGGAGGGGAAATGGCTACACCTTC. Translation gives CASSSGRGNGYTF.

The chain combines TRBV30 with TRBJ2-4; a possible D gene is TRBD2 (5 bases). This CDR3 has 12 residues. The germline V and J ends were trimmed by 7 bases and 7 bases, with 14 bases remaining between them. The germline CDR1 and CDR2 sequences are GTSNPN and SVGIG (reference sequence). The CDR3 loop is CALELGENIQYF. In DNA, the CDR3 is TGTGCCTTGGAGCTGGGAGAGAACATTCAGTACTTC.

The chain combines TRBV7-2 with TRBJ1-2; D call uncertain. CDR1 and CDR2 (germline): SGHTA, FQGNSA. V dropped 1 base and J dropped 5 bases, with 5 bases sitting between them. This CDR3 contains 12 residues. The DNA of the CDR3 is TGTGCCAGCAGCTTAGTTGGTTATGGCTACACCTTC. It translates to CASSLVGYGYTF.

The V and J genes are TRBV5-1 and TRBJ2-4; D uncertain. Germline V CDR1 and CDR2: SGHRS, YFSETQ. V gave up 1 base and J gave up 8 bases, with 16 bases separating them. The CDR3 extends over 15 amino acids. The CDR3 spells CASSLSGFPTDIQYF. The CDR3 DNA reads TGCGCCAGCAGCTTGTCCGGCTTCCCGACGGACATTCAGTACTTC.

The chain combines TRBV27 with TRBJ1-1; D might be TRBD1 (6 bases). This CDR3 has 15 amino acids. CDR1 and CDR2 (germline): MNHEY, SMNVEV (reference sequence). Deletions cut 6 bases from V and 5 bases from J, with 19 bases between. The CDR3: CASSPRGGRWTEAFF. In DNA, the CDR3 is TGTGCCAGCAGCCCTAGGGGGGGGCGTTGGACTGAAGCTTTCTTT.

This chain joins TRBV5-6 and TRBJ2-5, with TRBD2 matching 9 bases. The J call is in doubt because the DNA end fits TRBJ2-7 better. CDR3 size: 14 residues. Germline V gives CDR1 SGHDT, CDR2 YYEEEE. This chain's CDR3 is CASLNSGGTYEQYF. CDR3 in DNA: TGTGCCAGCCTCAACAGCGGGGGGACCTACGAGCAGTACTTC.

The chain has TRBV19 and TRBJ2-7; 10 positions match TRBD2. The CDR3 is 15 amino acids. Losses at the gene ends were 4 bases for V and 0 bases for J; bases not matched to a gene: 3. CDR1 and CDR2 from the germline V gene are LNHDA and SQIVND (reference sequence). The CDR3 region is CASSTTSGASYEQYF. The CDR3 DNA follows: TGTGCCAGTAGTACAACTAGCGGGGCCTCCTACGAGCAGTACTTC.

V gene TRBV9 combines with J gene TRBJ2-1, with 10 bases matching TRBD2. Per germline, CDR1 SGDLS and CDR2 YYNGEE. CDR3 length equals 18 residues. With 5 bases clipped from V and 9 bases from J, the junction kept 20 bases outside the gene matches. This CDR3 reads CASSDPLASGGIVGEQFF. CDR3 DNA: TGTGCCAGCAGTGACCCGCTTGCTAGCGGGGGCATTGTTGGTGAGCAGTTCTTC.

CDR3 amino acids: CASRLSGTGRGGYTF. The CDR3 bases are TGTGCCAGCAGACTTTCCGGGACAGGGCGAGGTGGCTACACCTTC. The chain uses TRBV27 and TRBJ1-2; 9 bases map to TRBD1. The germline CDR1 and CDR2 sequences are MNHEY and SMNVEV (reference sequence). V trimming: 6 bases; J trimming: 7 bases; junction bases outside the gene matches: 12. CDR3 length: 15 residues.

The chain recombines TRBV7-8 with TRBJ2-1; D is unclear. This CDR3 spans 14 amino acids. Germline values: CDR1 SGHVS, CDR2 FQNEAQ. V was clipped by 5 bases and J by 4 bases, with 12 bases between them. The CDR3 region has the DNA TGTGCCAGCAGCCCACACGACGCATACAATGAGCAGTTCTTC. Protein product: CASSPHDAYNEQFF. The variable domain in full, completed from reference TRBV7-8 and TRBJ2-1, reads GAGVSQSPRYKVAKRGQDVALRCDPISGHVSLFWYQQALGQGPEFLTYFQNEAQLDKSGLPSDRFFAERPEGSVSTLKIQRTQQEDSAVYLCASSPHDAYNEQFFGPGTRLTVL.

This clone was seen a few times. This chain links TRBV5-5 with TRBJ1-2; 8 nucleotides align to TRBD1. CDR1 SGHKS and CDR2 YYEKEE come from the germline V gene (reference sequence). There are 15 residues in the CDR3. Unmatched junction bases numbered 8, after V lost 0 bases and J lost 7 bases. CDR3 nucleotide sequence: TGTGCCAGCAGCTTGGCAGGGGACAGGCACGGTGGCTACACCTTC. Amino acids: CASSLAGDRHGGYTF.

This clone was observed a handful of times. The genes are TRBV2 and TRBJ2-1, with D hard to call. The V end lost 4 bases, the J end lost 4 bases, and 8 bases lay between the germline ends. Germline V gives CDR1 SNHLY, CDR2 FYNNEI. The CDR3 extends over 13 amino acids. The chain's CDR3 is CASSGSAYNEQFF. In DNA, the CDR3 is TGTGCCAGCAGTGGATCAGCTTACAATGAGCAGTTCTTC.

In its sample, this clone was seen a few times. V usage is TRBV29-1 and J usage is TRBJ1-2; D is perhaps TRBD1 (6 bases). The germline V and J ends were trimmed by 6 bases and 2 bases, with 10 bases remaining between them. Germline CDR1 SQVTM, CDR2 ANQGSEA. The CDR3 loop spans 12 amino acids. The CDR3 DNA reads TGCAGCGTGGGGCAGGGGAACTATGGCTACACCTTC. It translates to CSVGQGNYGYTF. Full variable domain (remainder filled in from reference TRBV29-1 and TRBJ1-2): SAVISQKPSRDICQRGTSLTIQCQVDSQVTMMFWYRQQPGQSLTLIATANQGSEATYESGFVIDKFPISRPNLTFSTLTVSNMSPEDSSIYLCSVGQGNYGYTFGSGTRLTVV.